The source of this T cell receptor (beta chain) is a study of control samples from healthy donors and cancer patients. V was cut by 4 bases and J by 0 bases, with 15 bases left in between. The germline CDR1 and CDR2 sequences are SEHNR and FQNEAQ (reference sequence). This CDR3 is 17 amino acids long. TCRdb's table, derived via immunoSEQ multiplex PCR, lists solely in-frame clones and lacks some. This sample carries 85,000 to 95,000 clones, approximately 90% of them seen once, and the ten largest clones take 0.92%. This rearrangement joins TRBV7-9 to TRBJ2-2; a weak D match, TRBD1 (6 bases). What was sequenced was blood. The source is a woman younger than 45 in good health. The CDR3 loop is CASSWLSGHANTGELFF. For the CDR3, the DNA is TGTGCCAGCAGCTGGCTTTCGGGACATGCGAACACCGGGGAGCTGTTTTTT.